This T cell receptor beta chain was recovered during a study of T cell responses to AZD1222 COVID-19 vaccine. Study observations and caveats: Across the whole spike, CD4 TCRs peaked at regions 160-218 and 743-854. Baseline testing showed seropositivity in only five to seven AZD1222 recipients.

Whether given at about 4 or about 12 weeks, second doses were pooled. Notes on this clone: As yet, its antigen is unknown.

The germline CDR1 and CDR2 sequences are SNHLY and FYNNEI. The CDR3 runs to 10 residues. The germline V and J ends were trimmed by 6 bases and 6 bases, with 5 bases remaining between them. Only in-frame clones appear in the TCRdb table, and some are missing; sequencing was by immunoSEQ multiplex PCR. The table lists approximately 150,000 clones, more than 85% of them singletons. The rearrangement uses TRBV2 and TRBJ1-1; D possibly corresponds to TRBD1 (5 bases). The clonotype originates from an adult who received the AZD1222 COVID-19 vaccine. The source material was peripheral blood, sampled 28 days after the second AZD1222 dose. Written as DNA, the CDR3 is TGTGCCAGCAGCAGGGCTGAAGCTTTCTTT. It encodes CASSRAEAFF.